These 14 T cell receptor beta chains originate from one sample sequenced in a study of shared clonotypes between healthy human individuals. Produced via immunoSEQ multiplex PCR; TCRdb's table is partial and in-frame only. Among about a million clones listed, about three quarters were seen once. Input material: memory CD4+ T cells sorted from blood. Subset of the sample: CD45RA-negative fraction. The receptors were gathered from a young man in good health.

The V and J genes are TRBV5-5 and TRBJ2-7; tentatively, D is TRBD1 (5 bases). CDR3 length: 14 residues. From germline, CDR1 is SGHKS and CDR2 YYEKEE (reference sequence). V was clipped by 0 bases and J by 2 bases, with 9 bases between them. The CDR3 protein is CASSLGQGPYEQYF. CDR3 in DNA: TGTGCCAGCAGCTTGGGGCAGGGTCCCTACGAGCAGTACTTC. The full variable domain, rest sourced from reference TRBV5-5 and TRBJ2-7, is DAGVTQSPTHLIKTRGQQVTLRCSPISGHKSVSWYQQVLGQGPQFIFQYYEKEERGRGNFPDRFSARQFPNYSSELNVNALLLGDSALYLCASSLGQGPYEQYFGPGTRLTVT.

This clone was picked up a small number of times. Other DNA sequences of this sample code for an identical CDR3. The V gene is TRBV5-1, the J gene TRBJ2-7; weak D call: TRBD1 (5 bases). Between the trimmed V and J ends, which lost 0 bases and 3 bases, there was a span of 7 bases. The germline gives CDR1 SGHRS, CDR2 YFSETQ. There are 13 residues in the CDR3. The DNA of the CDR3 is TGCGCCAGCAGCTTGGGACAGATCTACGAGCAGTACTTC. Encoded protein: CASSLGQIYEQYF.

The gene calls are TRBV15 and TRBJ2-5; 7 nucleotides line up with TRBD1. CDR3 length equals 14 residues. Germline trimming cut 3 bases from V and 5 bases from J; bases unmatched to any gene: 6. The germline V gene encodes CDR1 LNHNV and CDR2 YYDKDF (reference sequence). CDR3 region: CATSRQGVRETQYF. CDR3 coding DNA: TGTGCCACCAGCAGGCAGGGGGTCAGGGAGACCCAGTACTTC.

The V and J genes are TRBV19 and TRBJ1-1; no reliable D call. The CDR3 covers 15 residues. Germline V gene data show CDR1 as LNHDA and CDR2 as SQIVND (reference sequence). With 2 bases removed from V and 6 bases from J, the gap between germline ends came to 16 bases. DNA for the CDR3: TGTGCCAGTAGTATAAGTGACCGCCTGGGGTCTGAAGCTTTCTTT. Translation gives CASSISDRLGSEAFF.

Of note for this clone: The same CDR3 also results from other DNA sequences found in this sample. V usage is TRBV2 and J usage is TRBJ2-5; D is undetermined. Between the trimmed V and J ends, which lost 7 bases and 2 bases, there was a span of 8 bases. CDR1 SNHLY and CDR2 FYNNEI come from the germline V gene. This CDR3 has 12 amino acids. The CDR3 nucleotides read TGTGCCAGCAACCGAGGTCAAGAGACCCAGTACTTC. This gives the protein CASNRGQETQYF.

The CDR3 reads CASSLGGTAKETQYF. In nucleotides, the CDR3 is TGCGCCAGCAGCCTTGGAGGGACGGCGAAAGAGACCCAGTACTTC. The chain recombines TRBV5-1 with TRBJ2-5; TRBD2 is a possible D gene (6 bases). Germline loops: CDR1 SGHRS, CDR2 YFSETQ. The germline V and J ends were trimmed by 4 bases and 3 bases, with 16 bases remaining between them. The CDR3 is 15 residues long.

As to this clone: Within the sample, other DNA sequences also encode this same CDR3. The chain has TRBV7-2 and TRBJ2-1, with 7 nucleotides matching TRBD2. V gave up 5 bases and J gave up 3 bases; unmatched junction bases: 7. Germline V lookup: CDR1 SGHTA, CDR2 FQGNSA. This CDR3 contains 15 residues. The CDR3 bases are TGTGCCAGCAGCCTTACCTGGGGGGGCTACAATGAGCAGTTCTTC. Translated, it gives CASSLTWGGYNEQFF.

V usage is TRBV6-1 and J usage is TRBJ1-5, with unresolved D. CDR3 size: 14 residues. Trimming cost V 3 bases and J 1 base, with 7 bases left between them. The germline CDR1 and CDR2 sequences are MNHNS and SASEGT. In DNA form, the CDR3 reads TGTGCCAGCAGTGACCTGAGAAGCAATCAGCCCCAGCATTTT. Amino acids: CASSDLRSNQPQHF.

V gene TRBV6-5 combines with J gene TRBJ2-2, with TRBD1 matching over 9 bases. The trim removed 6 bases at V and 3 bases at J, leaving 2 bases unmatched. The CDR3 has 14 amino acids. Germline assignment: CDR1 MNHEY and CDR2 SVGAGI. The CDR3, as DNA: TGTGCCAGCAGACAGGGGGCTCACACCGGGGAGCTGTTTTTT. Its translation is CASRQGAHTGELFF.

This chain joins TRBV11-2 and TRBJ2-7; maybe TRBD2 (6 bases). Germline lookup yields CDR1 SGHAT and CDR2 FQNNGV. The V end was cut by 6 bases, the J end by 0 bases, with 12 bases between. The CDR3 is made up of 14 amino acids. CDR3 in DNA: TGTGCCAGCAGTCTAATAGCGGTCTCCTACGAGCAGTACTTC. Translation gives CASSLIAVSYEQYF.

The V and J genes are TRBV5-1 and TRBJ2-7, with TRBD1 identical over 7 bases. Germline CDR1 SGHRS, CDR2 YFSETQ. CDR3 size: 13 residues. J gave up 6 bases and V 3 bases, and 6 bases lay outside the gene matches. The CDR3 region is CASSSGQSLEQYF. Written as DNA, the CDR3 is TGCGCCAGCAGCTCGGGACAGTCACTCGAGCAGTACTTC.

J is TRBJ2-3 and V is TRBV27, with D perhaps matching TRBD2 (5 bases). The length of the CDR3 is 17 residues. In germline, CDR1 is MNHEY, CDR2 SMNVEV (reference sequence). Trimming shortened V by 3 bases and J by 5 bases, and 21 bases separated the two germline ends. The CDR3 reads CASSFFRGAEMGDTQYF. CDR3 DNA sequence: TGTGCCAGCAGTTTCTTCCGGGGAGCGGAAATGGGAGATACGCAGTATTTT.

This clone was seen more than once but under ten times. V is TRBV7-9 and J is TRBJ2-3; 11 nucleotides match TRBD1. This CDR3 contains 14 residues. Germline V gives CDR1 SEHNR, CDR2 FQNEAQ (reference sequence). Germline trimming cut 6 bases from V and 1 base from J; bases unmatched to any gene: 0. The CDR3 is CASRGQGGTDTQYF. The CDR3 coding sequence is TGTGCCAGCAGGGGACAGGGGGGCACAGATACGCAGTATTTT. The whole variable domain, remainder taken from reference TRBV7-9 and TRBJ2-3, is DTGVSQNPRHKITKRGQNVTFRCDPISEHNRLYWYRQTLGQGPEFLTYFQNEAQLEKSRLLSDRFSAERPKGSFSTLEIQRTEQGDSAMYLCASRGQGGTDTQYFGPGTRLTVL.

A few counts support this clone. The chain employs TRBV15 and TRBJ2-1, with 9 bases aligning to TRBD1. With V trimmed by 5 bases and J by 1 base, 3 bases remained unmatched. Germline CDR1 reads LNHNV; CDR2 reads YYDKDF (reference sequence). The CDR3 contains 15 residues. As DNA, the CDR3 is TGTGCCACCAGCGCGGGACAGGGTTCCTACAATGAGCAGTTCTTC. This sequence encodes CATSAGQGSYNEQFF.